The 22 T cell receptor beta chains below come from one sample, sequenced in a study of blood T cell repertoires in COVID-19. Assay: immunoSEQ multiplex PCR; the TCRdb copy retains only in-frame clones and omits some. Of around 400,000 clones listed, about 90% are singletons. Sequencing was done on a sample of PBMCs or T cells enriched from blood (not recorded which). The receptors come from a woman aged 25 to 39 who had recovered from COVID-19.

The chain recombines TRBV19 with TRBJ2-3; D possibly corresponds to TRBD2 (5 bases). With 3 bases removed from V and 2 bases from J, the gap between germline ends came to 12 bases. The CDR3 is made up of 15 amino acids. Germline V lookup: CDR1 LNHDA, CDR2 SQIVND (reference sequence). The CDR3 spells CASSMEAVHTDTQYF. DNA of the CDR3: TGTGCCAGTAGTATGGAAGCGGTTCACACAGATACGCAGTATTTT.

This chain uses TRBV29-1 with TRBJ1-3, with 9 bases identical to TRBD1. This CDR3 has 12 amino acids. V was pared by 7 bases and J by 7 bases, with 5 bases of the junction left unmatched. Germline V gives CDR1 SQVTM, CDR2 ANQGSEA. DNA of the CDR3: TGCAGCGCTGGGACAGGGTATAACACCATATATTTT. This encodes CSAGTGYNTIYF.

The V call is TRBV5-1, the J call TRBJ1-1, with D unclear. The CDR3 sequence is 17 residues long. The germline gives CDR1 SGHRS, CDR2 YFSETQ. V dropped 3 bases and J dropped 0 bases, with 18 bases sitting between them. This CDR3 reads CASSSGGSGPVNTEAFF. The CDR3 DNA sequence: TGCGCCAGCAGCTCAGGAGGAAGTGGACCGGTGAACACTGAAGCTTTCTTT.

The chain employs TRBV18 and TRBJ2-2; 10 bases map to TRBD1. V shed 3 bases, J shed 4 bases, and the junction held 5 bases outside the gene matches. The CDR3 is made up of 16 amino acids. Germline CDR1 KGHSH, CDR2 LQKENI. The CDR3 loop is CASSPPGTGVTGELFF. CDR3 nucleotide sequence: TGTGCCAGCTCACCTCCCGGGACAGGGGTCACCGGGGAGCTGTTTTTT.

V gene TRBV5-8 combines with J gene TRBJ1-5; D is undetermined. Trimming left V 4 bases short and J 6 bases short, with 8 bases between. CDR1 SGHTS and CDR2 YDEGEE come from the germline V gene. The CDR3 length is 12 residues. The CDR3 sequence is CASSPAGQPQHF. The CDR3 nucleotides are TGTGCCAGCAGCCCGGCGGGTCAGCCCCAGCATTTT.

The V gene is TRBV4-1, the J gene TRBJ1-4, with 8 bases identical to TRBD1. J gave up 2 bases and V 1 base, and 6 bases lay outside the gene matches. The CDR3 consists of 17 residues. Germline values: CDR1 MGHRA, CDR2 YSYEKL. This CDR3 reads CASSQVRTGLTNEKLFF. CDR3 bases: TGCGCCAGCAGCCAAGTACGGACAGGGTTGACTAATGAAAAACTGTTTTTT.

The chain joins TRBV9 to TRBJ2-5, with a possible D match to TRBD2 (6 bases). Germline CDR1 and CDR2: SGDLS and YYNGEE. The CDR3 covers 16 residues. The germline V and J ends were trimmed by 0 bases and 4 bases, with 16 bases remaining between them. In DNA form, the CDR3 reads TGTGCCAGCAGCGTAGGCGGCGGGAACCCCGCAGAGACCCAGTACTTC. Amino acids: CASSVGGGNPAETQYF.

This clone was seen only once. CDR3 DNA: TGTGCCAGCAGTCCTCGACATCCCCGCACAGATACGCAGTATTTT. Translating gives CASSPRHPRTDTQYF. This chain joins TRBV2 and TRBJ2-3; D is uncertain. CDR1 and CDR2 from the germline V gene are SNHLY and FYNNEI. Trimming left V 5 bases short and J 1 base short, with 13 bases between. There are 15 residues in the CDR3.

The rearrangement links TRBV18 to TRBJ1-2, with TRBD1 as a possible D gene (5 bases). With 3 bases removed from V and 6 bases from J, the gap between germline ends came to 17 bases. The CDR3 totals 15 residues. Germline loops: CDR1 KGHSH, CDR2 LQKENI. CDR3 in DNA: TGTGCCAGCTCACCGAACTGGGGCGCGGAGAATGGCTACACCTTC. Encoded protein: CASSPNWGAENGYTF.

J is TRBJ1-6 and V is TRBV14; D ambiguous. Trimming pared 3 bases from V and 7 bases from J, leaving 7 bases between. The CDR3 has 13 residues. Germline V CDR1 and CDR2: SGHDN, FVKESK. CDR3 sequence (DNA): TGTGCCAGCAGCCAGTCGCGAAATTCACCCCTCCACTTT. This gives the protein CASSQSRNSPLHF.

The CDR3 nucleotides read TGTGCCAGTAGTATGCCCCGACACCACTATGGCTACACCTTC. It yields the protein CASSMPRHHYGYTF. The chain joins TRBV19 to TRBJ1-2; D ambiguous. CDR1 and CDR2 from the germline V gene are LNHDA and SQIVND (reference sequence). The CDR3 totals 14 residues. Trimming removed 3 bases at V and 3 bases at J, with 11 bases between.

This chain uses TRBV5-6 with TRBJ1-1, with D maybe TRBD1 (5 bases). Germline V gene data show CDR1 as SGHDT and CDR2 as YYEEEE. V lost 4 bases, J lost 7 bases, and 14 bases lay in between. This CDR3 spans 13 amino acids. The CDR3 reads CASSTGVRVEAFF. The CDR3 bases are TGTGCCAGCAGCACGGGGGTGCGGGTTGAAGCTTTCTTT.

The chain is built from TRBV30 and TRBJ2-1; 9 nucleotides agree with TRBD2. Unmatched junction bases numbered 14, after V lost 8 bases and J lost 9 bases. The CDR3 runs to 14 residues. In germline, CDR1 is GTSNPN, CDR2 SVGIG (reference sequence). The DNA of the CDR3 is TGTGCCGAGGGCGGGAGGGCCGCGGGGAGTGAGCAGTTCTTC. Translating gives CAEGGRAAGSEQFF.

The V gene is TRBV19, the J gene TRBJ2-1; 9 bases line up with TRBD2. The ends lost 3 bases at V and 8 bases at J; junction bases unmatched: 8. Per germline, CDR1 LNHDA and CDR2 SQIVND (reference sequence). The CDR3 extends over 15 amino acids. The CDR3 DNA reads TGTGCCAGTAGTATCCGGCGGGAGGGCTTAGATGAGCAGTTCTTC. It codes for CASSIRREGLDEQFF.

This chain connects TRBV6-2 or TRBV6-3 to TRBJ1-5; D remains unclear. Germline V gene data show CDR1 as MNHEY and CDR2 as SVGEGT. Trimming shortened V by 0 bases and J by 3 bases, and 9 bases separated the two germline ends. The CDR3 loop spans 15 amino acids. The CDR3 region is CASSYSPHYNQPQHF. Written as DNA, the CDR3 is TGTGCCAGCAGTTACTCCCCCCACTACAATCAGCCCCAGCATTTT.

This rearrangement joins TRBV30 to TRBJ1-1; TRBD1 agrees at 7 bases. Looked up from germline, CDR1 is GTSNPN and CDR2 is SVGIG (reference sequence). J lost 3 bases, V lost 2 bases, and 0 bases had no gene match. The length of the CDR3 is 12 residues. The CDR3 coding sequence is TGTGCCTGGAGTCAGGGGGACACTGAAGCTTTCTTT. It codes for CAWSQGDTEAFF.

On this clone: Other DNA sequences in this sample translate to the same CDR3. The gene calls are TRBV29-1 and TRBJ1-3, with TRBD1 matching over 7 bases. CDR3 length equals 14 residues. Germline V gene lookup returns CDR1 SQVTM and CDR2 ANQGSEA. V was clipped by 4 bases and J by 0 bases; unmatched bases: 3. CDR3 DNA: TGCAGCGTTGGGACAGGTAGCTCTGGAAACACCATATATTTT. This codes for CSVGTGSSGNTIYF. The whole variable domain, remainder taken from reference TRBV29-1 and TRBJ1-3, is SAVISQKPSRDICQRGTSLTIQCQVDSQVTMMFWYRQQPGQSLTLIATANQGSEATYESGFVIDKFPISRPNLTFSTLTVSNMSPEDSSIYLCSVGTGSSGNTIYFGEGSWLTVV.

This clone is a singleton in its sample. V usage is TRBV5-8 and J usage is TRBJ1-6; the D is unclear. There are 14 residues in the CDR3. Germline V gives CDR1 SGHTS, CDR2 YDEGEE. Trimming took off 0 bases at V and 5 bases at J, with 6 bases between the two ends. CDR3 in DNA: TGTGCCAGCAGCTTGGTCAGAAATAATTCACCCCTCCACTTT. Its translation: CASSLVRNNSPLHF.

This clone occurred a few times. The V and J genes are TRBV19 and TRBJ2-7, with TRBD2 matching over 7 bases. CDR1 and CDR2 (germline): LNHDA, SQIVND (reference sequence). This CDR3 contains 12 residues. V trimming: 4 bases; J trimming: 6 bases; junction bases outside the gene matches: 3. The CDR3, as DNA: TGTGCCAGTAGTAGGGGGGGAAGCGAGCAGTACTTC. Amino acids: CASSRGGSEQYF.

The chain employs TRBV28 and TRBJ1-4; 7 bases are a match to TRBD1. This CDR3 spans 15 amino acids. V dropped 4 bases and J dropped 4; count of bases not matched to a gene: 6. Germline assignment: CDR1 MDHEN and CDR2 SYDVKM. The CDR3 DNA is TGTGCCAGCAGTTCTCGACAGGGTGATAATGAAAAACTGTTTTTT. Its protein product is CASSSRQGDNEKLFF. The full variable domain, rest sourced from reference TRBV28 and TRBJ1-4, is DVKVTQSSRYLVKRTGEKVFLECVQDMDHENMFWYRQDPGLGLRLIYFSYDVKMKEKGDIPEGYSVSREKKERFSLILESASTNQTSMYLCASSSRQGDNEKLFFGSGTQLSVL.

The gene calls are TRBV28 and TRBJ1-3, with D hard to call. This CDR3 is built from 12 residues. The ends were cut back, 6 bases at V and 4 bases at J, with 7 bases in the middle. Germline V CDR1 and CDR2: MDHEN, SYDVKM. CDR3: CASRLLGNTIYF. CDR3 in DNA: TGTGCCAGCAGGTTGTTAGGAAACACCATATATTTT.

In its sample, this clone was seen a few times. The V gene is TRBV4-2, the J gene TRBJ1-6; the D gene is possibly TRBD1 (5 bases). Germline CDR1 is LGHNA and CDR2 is YNFKEQ. This CDR3 spans 14 amino acids. Trimming stripped 4 bases from V and 10 bases from J, with 14 bases between. The CDR3 bases are TGTGCCAGCAGCCTCCCTGCGGGGGGGTCACCCCTCCACTTT. Its translation: CASSLPAGGSPLHF.